The source of this T cell receptor (beta chain) is a study of Graves' ophthalmopathy and Graves' hyperthyroidism. Beta-chain TCR CDR3 regions were amplified from RNA transcripts. HTBI primers served in a first-round RT-PCR, which a second-round multiplex PCR followed. TCRdb re-derived calls from the multiplex PCR reads in MiXCR, one entry per CDR3 protein. The profile covers under 800,000 distinct CDR3 sequences, with 22% appearing a single time and about 6.6% taken by the ten largest. CDR3 length: 13 residues. Germline lookup yields CDR1 MNHNS and CDR2 SASEGT. This clonotype was seen many times. The authors defined stable hyperthyroidism as no ophthalmopathy within 18 months of follow-up. Aged 18 to 65, the patients with hyperthyroidism had under 2 months' duration and were newly diagnosed. Serum thyroxine and TRAb, along with clinical symptoms, thyroid ultrasound and orbital computed tomography, were what diagnosis relied on. The PBMCs originated from less than 13 ml of fresh peripheral blood.

This sequence was found in a young woman with stable Graves' hyperthyroidism. Some clones in this sample may be carry-over from other donors' samples. The chain is built from TRBV6-1 and TRBJ2-5; 10 bases are a match to TRBD2. Sequencing was done on a sample of peripheral blood. In DNA, the CDR3 is TGTGCTCAGTTAGCGGGAGGAAGAGAGACCCAGTACTTC. Amino acids: CAQLAGGRETQYF.